A selection of T cell receptor beta chains follows, all from one sample in a study of blood T cell repertoires in COVID-19. The method was immunoSEQ multiplex PCR; TCRdb's version includes in-frame clones alone and lacks a portion of them. The data contain under 300,000 clones, roughly 89% of them singletons. The sample was peripheral blood. These receptors all come from a woman between 55 and 75 years old with COVID-19, enrolled during active disease. CDR3s include the opening cysteine and the closing phenylalanine or tryptophan. D genes are given only for firm matches. Clone size is given for some rows only: seen once, a few or many times, or a class if the clone is expanded.

>NA|15|TRBV6-1|NA|TRBJ1-4
TGTGCCAGCAGCTTAAATACAGGGTATGGTGAAAAACTGTTTTTT
CASSLNTGYGEKLFF
>NA|18|TRBV10-3|TRBD1|TRBJ2-2
TGTGCCATCAGTGAATGGGGACAGGGGGCGCGATCCACCGGGGAGCTGTTTTTT
CAISEWGQGARSTGELFF
>NA|13|TRBV10-2|NA|TRBJ1-5
TGCGCCAGCAGTGAACAGGGCAATCAGCCCCAGCATTTT
CASSEQGNQPQHF
>NA|16|TRBV10-3|NA|TRBJ1-3
TGTGCCATCAGTGGGGGGACTGGTACCTCTGGAAACACCATATATTTT
CAISGGTGTSGNTIYF
>NA|16|TRBV7-7|TRBD2|TRBJ2-5
TGTGCCAGCAGCATGGGACTAGCGGGAGTACAAGAGACCCAGTACTTC
CASSMGLAGVQETQYF
>NA|11|TRBV6-2/TRBV6-3|NA|TRBJ2-3
TGTGCCAGCAGCTTAGTAGATACGCAGTATTTT
CASSLVDTQYF
>NA|14|TRBV7-2|TRBD1|TRBJ2-2
TGTGCCAGCGGCAGGGGGTTGAACACCGGGGAGCTGTTTTTT
CASGRGLNTGELFF
>NA|15|TRBV2|TRBD1|TRBJ2-5
TGTGCCAGCAGTTTGCCAGGGGGTAGCCAAGAGACCCAGTACTTC
CASSLPGGSQETQYF
>NA|14|TRBV5-8|NA|TRBJ1-5
TGTGCCAGCAGCTTCACAGGGATCAATCAGCCCCAGCATTTT
CASSFTGINQPQHF
>NA|16|TRBV18|TRBD1|TRBJ1-6
TGTGCCAGCTCACCCTACCGGGGACAGGAGAGTTCACCCCTCCACTTT
CASSPYRGQESSPLHF
>once|17|TRBV5-1|TRBD1|TRBJ2-2
TGCGCCAGCAGCTTGGCCAGGGGGTTAAGCGGAACCGGGGAGCTGTTTTTT
CASSLARGLSGTGELFF
>NA|14|TRBV5-6|TRBD1|TRBJ1-5
TGTGCCAGCAGCTTGGGACAGGGGTATCAGCCCCAGCATTTT
CASSLGQGYQPQHF
>NA|17|TRBV9|TRBD1|TRBJ2-3
TGTGCCAGCAGCGTAGACCCAGGGGGCCGTGGCACAGATACGCAGTATTTT
CASSVDPGGRGTDTQYF
>once|11|TRBV6-5|NA|TRBJ2-7
TGTGCCAGCCGCACGGCCTACGAGCAGTACTTC
CASRTAYEQYF
>NA|13|TRBV7-9|NA|TRBJ2-7
TGTGCCAGCAGCTTAAGCACAGCCTACGAGCAGTACTTC
CASSLSTAYEQYF
>NA|19|TRBV3-1/TRBV3-2|TRBD2|TRBJ2-4
TGTGCCAGCAGCCAAGATGAACTAGCGGGGGGCCGCCGCAAAAACATTCAGTACTTC
CASSQDELAGGRRKNIQYF
>NA|14|TRBV4-1|NA|TRBJ1-4
TGCGCCAGCAGCCAACTGCAGGGCGATGAAAAACTGTTTTTT
CASSQLQGDEKLFF
>NA|16|TRBV6-2/TRBV6-3|TRBD1|TRBJ2-3
TGTGCCAGCAGCCCCTGGGCAGGGGGCTGGACAGATACGCAGTATTTT
CASSPWAGGWTDTQYF
>NA|12|TRBV12-3/TRBV12-4|TRBD1|TRBJ2-5
TGTGCCAGCAGGAGGGGGCCGGAGACCCAGTACTTC
CASRRGPETQYF
>NA|16|TRBV20-1|TRBD1|TRBJ2-7
TGCAGTGCTAGTTGGGTTCCCGGGACAGGGGGTGACGAGCAGTACTTC
CSASWVPGTGGDEQYF
>NA|15|TRBV9|NA|TRBJ1-2
TGTGCCAGCAGCCCTGACGTGGGGGCGGACTATGGCTACACCTTC
CASSPDVGADYGYTF
>NA|13|TRBV10-3|NA|TRBJ1-5
TGTGCCATCAGTGATAGACGGGATCAGCCCCAGCATTTT
CAISDRRDQPQHF
>NA|13|TRBV5-1|NA|TRBJ2-5
TGCGCCAGCAGCCCGGCAGGGGACGAGACCCAGTACTTC
CASSPAGDETQYF
>NA|15|TRBV6-5|TRBD1|TRBJ2-7
TGTGCCAGCAACCTAGGACAGGGGGTATCCTACGAGCAGTACTTC
CASNLGQGVSYEQYF
>NA|16|TRBV19|NA|TRBJ1-4
TGTGCCAGTAGTGACCAGGGGAGATCAGCTAATGAAAAACTGTTTTTT
CASSDQGRSANEKLFF
>NA|16|TRBV13|NA|TRBJ2-3
TGTGCCAGCAGCTTAGTTACGGGGGTAGTTCCAGATACGCAGTATTTT
CASSLVTGVVPDTQYF
>NA|15|TRBV7-2|NA|TRBJ2-3
TGTGCCAGCAGCTTCGGCAGGCCTAGCACAGATACGCAGTATTTT
CASSFGRPSTDTQYF
>NA|14|TRBV6-5|TRBD1|TRBJ2-7
TGTGCCAGCAGTTTATACAGGGGGACCTACGAGCAGTACTTC
CASSLYRGTYEQYF
>NA|15|TRBV7-8|TRBD1|TRBJ1-1
TGTGCCAGCAGCTTAGTCACAGGGGGGAATTCTGAAGCTTTCTTT
CASSLVTGGNSEAFF
>NA|15|TRBV5-6|TRBD2|TRBJ2-3
TGTGCCAGCAGCTTGGTTAGCGGGGGGGCCGTCACGCAGTATTTT
CASSLVSGGAVTQYF
>NA|15|TRBV5-8|NA|TRBJ1-3
TGTGCCAGCAGCCCGGACGGGAGCTCTGGAAACACCATATATTTT
CASSPDGSSGNTIYF
>NA|16|TRBV4-2|NA|TRBJ2-1
TGTGCCAGCAGCCTGAGGGATGGGGTTCCGGGCAATGAGCAGTTCTTC
CASSLRDGVPGNEQFF
>NA|14|TRBV7-2|NA|TRBJ1-2
TGTGCCAGCAGCCAAGGGGTACCTCAGGGGGGCTACACCTTC
CASSQGVPQGGYTF
>NA|15|TRBV5-1|TRBD1|TRBJ2-1
TGCGCCAGCAGCTTGGCAGGGGGCCCCTATCATGAGCAGTTCTTC
CASSLAGGPYHEQFF
>NA|13|TRBV5-8|NA|TRBJ1-2
TGTGCCAGCAGCTTGGTGGCGGCATATGGCTACACCTTC
CASSLVAAYGYTF
>NA|15|TRBV18|TRBD1|TRBJ1-1
TGTGCCAGCTCACCCACAGGGGTATCGGACACTGAAGCTTTCTTT
CASSPTGVSDTEAFF
>NA|15|TRBV19|NA|TRBJ1-3
TGTGCCAGTAGTATTATACGGAGCTCTGGAAACACCATATATTTT
CASSIIRSSGNTIYF
>NA|17|TRBV7-8|TRBD1|TRBJ2-5
TGTGCCAGCAGCCCGAGGACAGGGGGACGGTACCAAGAGACCCAGTACTTC
CASSPRTGGRYQETQYF
>NA|16|TRBV6-2/TRBV6-3|TRBD1|TRBJ2-5
TGTGCCAGCAGTTACTTTGCAGGGGGCCGTCACGAGACCCAGTACTTC
CASSYFAGGRHETQYF
>few|14|TRBV4-2|NA|TRBJ1-2
TGTGCCAGCAGCGGTCCTGGGCAGGACTATGGCTACACCTTC
CASSGPGQDYGYTF
>NA|15|TRBV19|TRBD1|TRBJ2-4
TGTGCCAGTAGTCCACGACAGGGAGCCAAAAACATTCAGTACTTC
CASSPRQGAKNIQYF
>NA|14|TRBV5-5|TRBD2|TRBJ2-1
TGTGCCAGCAGCTTGGGCGGGGGTGTTAACGAGCAGTTCTTC
CASSLGGGVNEQFF
>NA|14|TRBV12-5|TRBD2|TRBJ2-1
TGTGCTAGTGGTTACCCTGCCGGGAGGGCTGAGCAGTTCTTC
CASGYPAGRAEQFF
>NA|16|TRBV18|NA|TRBJ2-3
TGTGCCAGCTCATCACCGACTAGTCCGAAACCAGATACGCAGTATTTT
CASSSPTSPKPDTQYF
>NA|12|TRBV7-2|NA|TRBJ1-1
TGTGCCAGCAGCCGGTCGGGGATCCCCGCTTTCTTT
CASSRSGIPAFF
>NA|13|TRBV7-2|NA|TRBJ1-1
TGTGCCAGCAGCTTAGCTATGAACACTGAAGCTTTCTTT
CASSLAMNTEAFF
>NA|13|TRBV11-3|TRBD1|TRBJ2-7
TGTGCCAGACCGGGACAGGGCCCAAACTGGGGGTACTTC
CARPGQGPNWGYF
>NA|15|TRBV11-2|NA|TRBJ2-1
TGTGCCAGCAGCCTAACTAGCATAGGCCACAATGAGCAGTTCTTC
CASSLTSIGHNEQFF
>NA|13|TRBV27|NA|TRBJ1-2
TGTGCCAGCAGTGTGTCGGGGTCTGGCGGCTACACCTTC
CASSVSGSGGYTF
>few|13|TRBV7-6|NA|TRBJ2-1
TGTGCCAGCAGCTTGAGGCAGGGTCATGAGCAGTTCTTC
CASSLRQGHEQFF
>NA|15|TRBV7-7|NA|TRBJ2-2
TGTGCCAGCAGCTTAGATGGGGGCGTGACCGGGGAGCTGTTTTTT
CASSLDGGVTGELFF
>NA|15|TRBV13|TRBD1|TRBJ1-2
TGTGCCAGCAGCTCCGGGACAGGGTCTCGCTATGGCTACACCTTC
CASSSGTGSRYGYTF
>NA|15|TRBV5-4|NA|TRBJ2-3
TGTGCCAGCAGCCCCCCTGGAGGCCTGGCAGATACGCAGTATTTT
CASSPPGGLADTQYF